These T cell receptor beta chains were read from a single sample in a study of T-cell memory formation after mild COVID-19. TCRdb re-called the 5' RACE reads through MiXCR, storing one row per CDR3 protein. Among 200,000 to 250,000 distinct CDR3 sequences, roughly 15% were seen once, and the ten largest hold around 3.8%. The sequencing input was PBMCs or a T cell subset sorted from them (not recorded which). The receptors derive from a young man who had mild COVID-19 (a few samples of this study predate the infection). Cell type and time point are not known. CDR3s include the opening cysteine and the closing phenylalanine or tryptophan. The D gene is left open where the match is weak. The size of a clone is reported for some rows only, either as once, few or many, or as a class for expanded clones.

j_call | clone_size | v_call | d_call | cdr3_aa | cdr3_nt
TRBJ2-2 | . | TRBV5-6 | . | CASSLGGGIGGELFF | TGTGCCAGCAGCTTGGGCGGGGGCATCGGCGGGGAGCTGTTTTTT
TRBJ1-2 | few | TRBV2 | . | CASGDSRDYGYTF | TGTGCCAGCGGAGACTCCAGGGACTATGGCTACACCTTC
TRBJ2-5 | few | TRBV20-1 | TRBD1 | CSARGQYQETQYF | TGCAGTGCTCGGGGACAGTACCAAGAGACCCAGTACTTC
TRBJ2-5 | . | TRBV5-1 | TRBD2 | CASSFRGGGFQETQYF | TGCGCCAGCAGCTTTCGGGGGGGCGGTTTCCAAGAGACCCAGTACTTC
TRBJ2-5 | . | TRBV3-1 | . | CASSPVGWETQYF | TGTGCCAGCAGTCCCGTGGGATGGGAGACCCAGTACTTC
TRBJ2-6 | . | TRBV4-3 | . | CASSQVAAGANVLTF | TGCGCCAGCAGCCAAGTGGCGGCTGGGGCCAACGTCCTGACTTTC
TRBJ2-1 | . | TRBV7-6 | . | CASSLAGALVNEQFF | TGTGCCAGCAGCTTAGCTGGGGCGCTTGTCAATGAGCAGTTCTTC
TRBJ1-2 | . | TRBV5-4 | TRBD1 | CASTVGDRFDYGYTF | TGTGCCAGCACTGTCGGGGACAGGTTCGACTATGGCTACACCTTC
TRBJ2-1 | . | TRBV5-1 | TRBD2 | CASSRRGAEQFF | TGCGCCAGCAGCAGGCGGGGGGCCGAGCAGTTCTTC
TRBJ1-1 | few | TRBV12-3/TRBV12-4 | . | CASSLPSFPGTEAFF | TGTGCCAGCAGTTTACCCTCCTTTCCTGGCACTGAAGCTTTCTTT
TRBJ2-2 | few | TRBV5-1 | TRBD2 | CASSPTSGGSARELFF | TGCGCCAGCAGCCCTACTAGCGGGGGATCTGCGAGGGAGCTGTTTTTT
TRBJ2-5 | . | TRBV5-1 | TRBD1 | CASSLWPGQGASETQYF | TGCGCCAGCAGCTTGTGGCCGGGACAGGGGGCGAGTGAGACCCAGTACTTC
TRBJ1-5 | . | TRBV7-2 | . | CASSLVQAHQPQHF | TGTGCCAGCAGCTTAGTGCAAGCCCATCAGCCCCAGCATTTT
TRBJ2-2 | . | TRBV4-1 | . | CASNHPGENTGELFF | TGCGCCAGCAACCATCCAGGGGAAAACACCGGGGAGCTGTTTTTT
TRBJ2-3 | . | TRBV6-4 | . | CASSKNPYSTDTQYF | TGTGCCAGCAGCAAGAACCCTTATAGCACAGATACGCAGTATTTT
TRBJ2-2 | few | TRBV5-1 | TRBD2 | CASSPPLAGGHTGELFF | TGCGCCAGCAGCCCCCCCTTAGCGGGGGGGCACACCGGGGAGCTGTTTTTT
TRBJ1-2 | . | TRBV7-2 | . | CASRPGGVSYGYTF | TGTGCCAGCCGCCCGGGGGGCGTATCCTATGGCTACACCTTC
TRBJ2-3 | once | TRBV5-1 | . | CASSGAGGYADTQYF | TGCGCCAGCAGCGGGGCGGGTGGATACGCAGATACGCAGTATTTT
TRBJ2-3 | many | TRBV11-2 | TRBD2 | CASSLLAGASELQYF | TGTGCCAGCAGCCTACTAGCGGGGGCCTCCGAGTTGCAGTATTTT
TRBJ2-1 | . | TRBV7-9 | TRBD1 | CASNPGQGGYNEQFF | TGTGCCAGCAACCCGGGACAGGGGGGCTACAATGAGCAGTTCTTC
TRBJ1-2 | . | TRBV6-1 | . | CASRLQENYGYTF | TGTGCCAGCAGGTTACAGGAAAACTATGGCTACACCTTC
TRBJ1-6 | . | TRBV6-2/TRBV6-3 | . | CAVRETNSPLHF | TGTGCCGTCCGCGAGACAAATTCACCCCTCCACTTT
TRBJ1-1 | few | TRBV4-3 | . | CASSQPRAGGTEAFF | TGCGCCAGCAGCCAACCCAGGGCGGGCGGCACTGAAGCTTTCTTT
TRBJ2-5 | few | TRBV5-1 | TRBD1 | CASSNPGQGETQYF | TGCGCCAGCAGTAATCCCGGACAGGGGGAGACCCAGTACTTC
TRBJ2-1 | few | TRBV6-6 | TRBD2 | CASSYGLAGGPNEQFF | TGTGCCAGCAGTTACGGGTTAGCGGGGGGGCCGAATGAGCAGTTCTTC
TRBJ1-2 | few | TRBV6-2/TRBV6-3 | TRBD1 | CASSQGTGANYGYTF | TGTGCCAGCAGCCAGGGGACAGGCGCTAACTATGGCTACACCTTC
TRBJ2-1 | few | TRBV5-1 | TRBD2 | CASRQLAGGQQEVFF | TGCGCCAGCAGACAACTAGCGGGGGGGCAACAGGAGGTCTTCTTC
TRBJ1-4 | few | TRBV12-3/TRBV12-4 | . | CASSFQGTNEKLFF | TGTGCCAGCAGTTTTCAGGGAACTAATGAAAAACTGTTTTTT